A selection of T cell receptor beta chains follows, all from one sample in a study of T cell responses to AZD1222 COVID-19 vaccine. Profiled with immunoSEQ multiplex PCR; TCRdb holds only in-frame clones, not every one. The sample has around 150,000 clones, 80% to 95% seen once. The sample was peripheral blood, taken on day 0 of AZD1222 vaccination. The receptors derive from an adult in good health. The CDR3 runs from the conserved cysteine through the conserved F or W. The D gene is left open where the match is weak. Clone size is not always given. Where it is, it says once, few, many or a class for expanded clones.

V gene,D gene,clone size,J gene,CDR3 DNA,CDR3 protein
TRBV3-1/TRBV3-2,.,.,TRBJ2-3,TGTGCCAGCAGCCAAGATAGGTCTAGCCTACGCCCAGATACGCAGTATTTT,CASSQDRSSLRPDTQYF
TRBV7-2,.,.,TRBJ2-7,TGTGCCAGCAGCTTAGGACAGAGGGGGGAGCAGTACTTC,CASSLGQRGEQYF
TRBV7-9,.,.,TRBJ2-2,TGTGCCAGCAGCTCTCATAGGACGGAGAACACCGGGGAGCTGTTTTTT,CASSSHRTENTGELFF
TRBV23-1,TRBD2,.,TRBJ2-4,TGCGCCAGCAGTCATGGGGAGGGATACATTCAGTACTTC,CASSHGEGYIQYF
TRBV6-6,.,.,TRBJ1-3,TGTGCCAGCAGTTACTCTGCGGGGTACGGAAACACCATATATTTT,CASSYSAGYGNTIYF
TRBV2,.,.,TRBJ2-3,TGTGCCAGCAGGGAGGACACAGCAGATACGCAGTATTTT,CASREDTADTQYF
TRBV7-2,TRBD2,once,TRBJ2-2,TGTGCCAGCAGCTTAGCTAGCGGGAGAGCCGGGGAGCTGTTTTTT,CASSLASGRAGELFF
TRBV7-9,.,.,TRBJ1-1,TGTGCCAGCAGCTTAGACCGGGTCAGAAGGGACACTGAAGCTTTCTTT,CASSLDRVRRDTEAFF
TRBV28,TRBD2,.,TRBJ2-3,TGTGCCAGCAGGACACTAGCGGGAGGTATAGATACGCAGTATTTT,CASRTLAGGIDTQYF
TRBV6-5,TRBD1,.,TRBJ2-5,TGTGCCAGCAGTTACTCGGGGACAGCTCAAGAGACCCAGTACTTC,CASSYSGTAQETQYF
TRBV6-1,.,.,TRBJ2-3,TGTGCCAGCAAAGAGGAGGGGGGCCCAAGAGATACGCAGTATTTT,CASKEEGGPRDTQYF
TRBV6-6,TRBD2,.,TRBJ2-3,TGTGCCAGCAGTTACTCGGCGCAAGGGAGGGCAGATACGCAGTATTTT,CASSYSAQGRADTQYF
TRBV25-1,.,few,TRBJ2-3,TGTGCCAGCAGTGAATACCTCCCTCCAGATACGCAGTATTTT,CASSEYLPPDTQYF
TRBV2,.,.,TRBJ1-5,TGTGCCAGCAGTGAACGGTTTAGCAATCAGCCCCAGCATTTT,CASSERFSNQPQHF
TRBV7-8,.,.,TRBJ2-1,TGTGCCAGCAGCCCCCGAGCCGCGCCGCCTTCTTACAATGAGCAGTTCTTC,CASSPRAAPPSYNEQFF
TRBV6-5,.,.,TRBJ2-5,TGTGCCAGCACATCTTGGGGGACATCCCAAGAGACCCAGTACTTC,CASTSWGTSQETQYF
TRBV5-1,.,.,TRBJ2-7,TGCGCCAGCAGCTTCGACAATCCTTCCTACGAGCAGTACTTC,CASSFDNPSYEQYF
TRBV7-8,TRBD2,.,TRBJ2-5,TGTGCCAGCAGCACCTATAGCGGGGCACAAGAGACCCAGTACTTC,CASSTYSGAQETQYF
TRBV13,TRBD1,.,TRBJ1-1,TGTGCCAGCAGCTTATGGGGGACAGGCGTAGACACTGAAGCTTTCTTT,CASSLWGTGVDTEAFF
TRBV12-3/TRBV12-4,.,.,TRBJ1-2,TGTGCCAGCAGTTTGGATTTTGGCTACACCTTC,CASSLDFGYTF
TRBV28,TRBD1,.,TRBJ2-2,TGTGCCAGCAGTTTCCGCGGACAGGGCGTCGGGGAGCTGTTTTTT,CASSFRGQGVGELFF
TRBV14,TRBD1,.,TRBJ2-7,TGTGCCAGCAGCCACAGGACAGGGAATATGCGGCAGTACTTC,CASSHRTGNMRQYF
TRBV21-1,.,.,TRBJ2-7,TGTGCCAGCAGCAAAGAGGGCAGGGAGTCCTACGAGCAGTACTTC,CASSKEGRESYEQYF
TRBV18,.,.,TRBJ1-5,TGTGCCAGCTCACCCCCAGGGGAGGGACGGAATCAGCCCCAGCATTTT,CASSPPGEGRNQPQHF
TRBV18,.,.,TRBJ1-6,TGTGCCAGCTCACCAACACGTCTGGATTCACCCCTCCACTTT,CASSPTRLDSPLHF
TRBV7-2,TRBD2,.,TRBJ2-5,TGTGCCAGCAGCCTAACTAGCGGGAGTGAGACCCAGTACTTC,CASSLTSGSETQYF
TRBV28,TRBD2,.,TRBJ2-7,TGTGCCAGCAGTTTCGCTAGCGGGAGTTGGCAGTACTTC,CASSFASGSWQYF
TRBV25-1,TRBD1,.,TRBJ2-5,TGTGCCAGCAGTGAGCCGGGACAGGGCGTACAGACCCAGTACTTC,CASSEPGQGVQTQYF
TRBV7-7,TRBD2,.,TRBJ2-1,TGTGCTAGCAGCCCCTTAGCGGGGGGGCTTACGGGTGAGCAGTTCTTC,CASSPLAGGLTGEQFF
TRBV3-1/TRBV3-2,TRBD2,few,TRBJ2-5,TGTGCCAGCAGCCCGAGCGGGGCTCAGGAGACCCAGTACTTC,CASSPSGAQETQYF
TRBV25-1,.,.,TRBJ2-7,TGTGCCAGCAGTGAATATAATGGCCTACTAAACCCTTACGAGCAGTACTTC,CASSEYNGLLNPYEQYF
TRBV6-2/TRBV6-3,TRBD1,.,TRBJ2-7,TGTGCCAGCAGTTACTCCGGGACAGGGGTTAACGAGCAGTACTTC,CASSYSGTGVNEQYF